The present TCR beta chain was sequenced within a study of cytomegalovirus exposure and HLA in healthy donors. Losses at the gene ends were 3 bases for V and 0 bases for J; bases not matched to a gene: 5. Per the germline V gene, CDR1 is SGHNT and CDR2 is YYREEE (reference sequence). The CDR3 consists of 15 residues. About this clone: As yet, its antigen is unknown.

PCR involved 60 Vbeta and 13 Jbeta primers. The table came from immunoSEQ multiplex PCR; TCRdb's copy has only in-frame clones and leaves some out. This sample has 180,000 or so clones, with more than 65% found just once. Study-wide results and limits: A later analysis showed that HLA-associated TCR beta chains had undergone more clonal expansion than equally common others. Most of the CMV-associated TCR beta chains (in a later analysis) appeared to be HLA-restricted.

Donors showed nominal health when sampled, although they likely had unrecorded immune exposures. Sequenced: PBMCs. The clonotype comes from a female donor in good health and CMV-seronegative. The chain combines TRBV5-4 with TRBJ2-5; TRBD2 agrees at 7 bases. The CDR3 bases are TGTGCCAGCAGCTCGCGGGAGCGGTACCAAGAGACCCAGTACTTC. Protein product: CASSSRERYQETQYF.